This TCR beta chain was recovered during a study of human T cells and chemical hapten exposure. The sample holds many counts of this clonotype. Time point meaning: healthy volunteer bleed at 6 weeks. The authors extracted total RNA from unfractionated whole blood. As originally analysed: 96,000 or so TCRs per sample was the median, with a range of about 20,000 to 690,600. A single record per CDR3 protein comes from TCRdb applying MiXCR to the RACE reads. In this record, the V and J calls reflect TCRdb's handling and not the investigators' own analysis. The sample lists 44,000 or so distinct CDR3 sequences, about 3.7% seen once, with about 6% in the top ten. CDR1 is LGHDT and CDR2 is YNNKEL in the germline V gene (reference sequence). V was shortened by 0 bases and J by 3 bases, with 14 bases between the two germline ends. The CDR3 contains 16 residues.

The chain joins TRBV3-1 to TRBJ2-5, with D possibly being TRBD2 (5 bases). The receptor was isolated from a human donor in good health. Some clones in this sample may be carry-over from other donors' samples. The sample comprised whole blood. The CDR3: CASSQDIGNSKETQYF. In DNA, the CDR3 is TGTGCCAGCAGCCAAGATATCGGGAATTCGAAAGAGACCCAGTACTTC.